These 8 T cell receptor beta chains share one sample of origin, sequenced in a study of response to subunit inactivated influenza vaccine. Using its own MiXCR run on the RT-PCR reads, TCRdb lists one record per CDR3 protein. Among around 570,000 distinct CDR3 sequences, approximately 11% were seen once, and the ten largest hold 8% to 13%. These records were also assigned to another study, of T cells expressing NK-cell markers. That work states: Making the TCR beta cDNA relied on 5'RACE template switching with UMIs.

The sample consisted of PBMCs from blood, taken on the day of vaccination. All receptors derive from a man aged 45-60 years who received an inactivated influenza vaccine.

This sequence joins TRBV7-9 and TRBJ2-1; TRBD2 matches 10 bases. Germline V gene sequence: CDR1 SEHNR, CDR2 FQNEAQ (reference sequence). Losses at the gene ends were 1 base for V and 14 bases for J; bases not matched to a gene: 2. The CDR3 has 12 residues. Written as DNA, the CDR3 is TGTGCCAGCAGCTTAGGAACTAGCGGGAAGTTCTTC. Its translation: CASSLGTSGKFF.

This clonotype has at least ten counts. V gene TRBV7-8 combines with J gene TRBJ2-5, with D unresolved. The CDR3 totals 13 residues. The ends were cut back, 3 bases at V and 3 bases at J, with 8 bases in the middle. In germline, CDR1 is SGHVS, CDR2 FQNEAQ. The CDR3 sequence: CASSFGREETQYF. CDR3 DNA sequence: TGTGCCAGCAGCTTCGGACGAGAAGAGACCCAGTACTTC.

In its sample, this clonotype was seen many times. The genes are TRBV7-8 and TRBJ2-1; D is unclear. Trimming took 0 bases from V and 8 from J, leaving 14 bases between them. There are 15 residues in the CDR3. Germline V gene sequence: CDR1 SGHVS, CDR2 FQNEAQ. The CDR3: CASSLAPVGGDEQFF. CDR3 in DNA: TGTGCCAGCAGCTTAGCCCCGGTCGGTGGGGATGAGCAGTTCTTC.

The V call is TRBV3-1, the J call TRBJ2-2; D is ambiguous. This CDR3 is 16 amino acids long. Trimming removed 6 bases from V and 5 bases from J, with 19 bases in between. Germline-derived CDR1 and CDR2 are LGHDT and YNNKEL (reference sequence). CDR3: CASRGDKHGRTGELFF. For the CDR3, the DNA is TGTGCCAGCAGGGGCGACAAACACGGTCGGACCGGGGAGCTGTTTTTT.

This clonotype was seen only a few times. This rearrangement joins TRBV20-1 to TRBJ2-7, with a possible D match to TRBD2 (6 bases). Between the trimmed V and J ends, which lost 7 bases and 3 bases, there was a span of 13 bases. Germline loops: CDR1 DFQATT, CDR2 SNEGSKA (reference sequence). This CDR3 is built from 12 residues. CDR3 protein: CSVHGSSYEQYF. CDR3 sequence (DNA): TGCAGTGTCCACGGGAGTAGCTACGAGCAGTACTTC.

This sequence joins TRBV10-3 and TRBJ2-7; D possibly matches TRBD1 or TRBD2 (6 bases each). V shed 5 bases and J shed 6 bases, with 17 bases lying between them. Germline V gene sequence: CDR1 ENHRY, CDR2 SYGVKD. CDR3 length equals 14 residues. The CDR3 DNA sequence: TGTGCCATCAGTCCACAGGGAGGCCGTAGCGAGCAGTACTTC. Its translation: CAISPQGGRSEQYF.

This clonotype was seen only once. At one end the junction does not follow the germline gene, possibly because of a read error. The chain recombines TRBV28 with TRBJ2-5; D is uncertain. Germline V gene sequence: CDR1 MDHEN, CDR2 SYDVKM. CDR3 size: 13 residues. CDR3 DNA: TGTGCCAGCAGTCTAGGAGTTCAAGAGACCCACTACTTC. This translates into CASSLGVQETHYF.

This clonotype was seen a few times. In DNA, the CDR3 is TGTGCCAGCAGTTTACTATTCTCGGCTAGCGGGAAGTCCTACAATGAGCAGTTCTTC. Translation: CASSLLFSASGKSYNEQFF. The rearrangement uses TRBV27 and TRBJ2-1; TRBD2 matches 9 bases. Germline V gene data show CDR1 as MNHEY and CDR2 as SMNVEV (reference sequence). This CDR3 comprises 19 residues. Trimming took 2 bases from V and 1 from J; bases not matched to a gene: 12.